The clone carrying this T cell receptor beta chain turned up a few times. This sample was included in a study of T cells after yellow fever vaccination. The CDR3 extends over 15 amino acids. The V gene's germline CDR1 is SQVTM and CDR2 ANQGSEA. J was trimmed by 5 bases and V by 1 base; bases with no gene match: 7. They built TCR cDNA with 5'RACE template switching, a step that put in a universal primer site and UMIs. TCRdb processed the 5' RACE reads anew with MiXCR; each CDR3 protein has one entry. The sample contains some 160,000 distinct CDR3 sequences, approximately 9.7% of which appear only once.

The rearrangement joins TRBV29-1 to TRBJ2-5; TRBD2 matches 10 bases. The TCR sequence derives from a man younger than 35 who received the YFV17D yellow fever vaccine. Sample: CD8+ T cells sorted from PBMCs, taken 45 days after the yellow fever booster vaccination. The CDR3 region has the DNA TGCAGCGTTGAAGGAGGGACTAGCGAGTGGGAGACCCAGTACTTC. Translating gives CSVEGGTSEWETQYF. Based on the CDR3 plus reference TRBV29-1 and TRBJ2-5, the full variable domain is SAVISQKPSRDICQRGTSLTIQCQVDSQVTMMFWYRQQPGQSLTLIATANQGSEATYESGFVIDKFPISRPNLTFSTLTVSNMSPEDSSIYLCSVEGGTSEWETQYFGPGTRLLVL.